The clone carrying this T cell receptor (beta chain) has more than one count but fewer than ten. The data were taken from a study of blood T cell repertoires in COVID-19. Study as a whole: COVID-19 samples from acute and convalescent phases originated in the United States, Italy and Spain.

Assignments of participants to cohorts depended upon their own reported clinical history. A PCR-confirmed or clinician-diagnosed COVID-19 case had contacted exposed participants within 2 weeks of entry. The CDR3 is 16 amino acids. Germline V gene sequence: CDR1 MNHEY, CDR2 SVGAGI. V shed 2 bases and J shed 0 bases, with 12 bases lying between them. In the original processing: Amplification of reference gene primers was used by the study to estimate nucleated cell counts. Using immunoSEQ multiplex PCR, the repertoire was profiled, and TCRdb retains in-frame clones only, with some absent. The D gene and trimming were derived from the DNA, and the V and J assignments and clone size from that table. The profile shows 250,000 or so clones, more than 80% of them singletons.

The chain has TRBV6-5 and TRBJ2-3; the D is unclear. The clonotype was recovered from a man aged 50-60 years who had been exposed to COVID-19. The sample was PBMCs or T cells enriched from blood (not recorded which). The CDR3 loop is CASSYSQAASTDTQYF. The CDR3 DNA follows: TGTGCCAGCAGTTACAGCCAGGCCGCTAGCACAGATACGCAGTATTTT.